A single sample gave rise to the 15 T cell receptor beta chains below, sequenced in a study of cytomegalovirus exposure and HLA in healthy donors. The PCR made use of 60 Vbeta and 13 Jbeta primers. Sequencing was performed with immunoSEQ multiplex PCR; in TCRdb, only in-frame clones are kept and a portion is missing. This sample yields fewer than 150,000 clones, of which roughly 80% are seen a single time; about 1.3% belongs to the top ten. The source material was PBMCs. These receptors all stem from a man aged 45-65 years in good health and CMV-seronegative.

This clone was observed a few times. This chain uses TRBV28 with TRBJ1-5, with D unclear. The CDR3 contains 14 residues. Germline assignment: CDR1 MDHEN and CDR2 SYDVKM. V lost 3 bases and J 9 bases, leaving 15 bases between the germline ends. As DNA, the CDR3 is TGTGCCAGCAGTTTGATTGAGGCCCCCGGGCCCCAGCATTTT. It translates to CASSLIEAPGPQHF.

The J gene is TRBJ1-4, the V gene TRBV15; tentative D call: TRBD1 (6 bases). This CDR3 has 15 residues. The germline V gene encodes CDR1 LNHNV and CDR2 YYDKDF (reference sequence). V dropped 1 base and J dropped 8 bases, with 14 bases sitting between them. The CDR3 is CATSRVGGQEEKLFF. Here the CDR3 DNA reads TGTGCCACCAGCAGAGTGGGGGGGCAAGAGGAAAAACTGTTTTTT.

This chain joins TRBV2 and TRBJ2-5; 7 bases agree with TRBD1. This CDR3 has 16 amino acids. Germline V gene data show CDR1 as SNHLY and CDR2 as FYNNEI. With V trimmed by 5 bases and J by 4 bases, 13 bases remained unmatched. CDR3 residues: CASSFRDRGIGETQYF. CDR3 sequence (DNA): TGTGCCAGCAGTTTCCGGGACAGAGGGATCGGAGAGACCCAGTACTTC. Full variable domain (missing parts from reference TRBV2 and TRBJ2-5): EPEVTQTPSHQVTQMGQEVILRCVPISNHLYFYWYRQILGQKVEFLVSFYNNEISEKSEIFDDQFSVERPDGSNFTLKIRSTKLEDSAMYFCASSFRDRGIGETQYFGPGTRLLVL.

This chain links TRBV7-6 with TRBJ2-1; 8 bases are a match to TRBD2. The germline V gene encodes CDR1 SGHVS and CDR2 FNYEAQ. This CDR3 is 16 amino acids long. V dropped 5 bases and J dropped 2; count of bases not matched to a gene: 8. The CDR3, as DNA: TGTGCCAGCAGCCAAGCGGTAGCGGGGACCTACAATGAGCAGTTCTTC. Protein product: CASSQAVAGTYNEQFF.

V usage is TRBV7-9 and J usage is TRBJ2-6; D gene ambiguous. V lost 4 bases to trimming and J lost 2 bases, with 3 bases between them. The CDR3 is 13 amino acids. Germline V CDR1 and CDR2: SEHNR, FQNEAQ (reference sequence). Here the CDR3 reads CASSSAGANVLTF. CDR3 DNA: TGTGCCAGCAGCTCGGCTGGGGCCAACGTCCTGACTTTC.

In its sample, this clone was seen once. V and J are TRBV7-9 and TRBJ2-2; TRBD2 agrees at 8 bases. Germline V gives CDR1 SEHNR, CDR2 FQNEAQ (reference sequence). CDR3 length: 15 amino acids. V shed 5 bases and J 6 bases; nucleotides not matched to a gene: 8. For the CDR3, the DNA is TGTGCCAGCAGCCCGCAGGGACTAGTCGCCGGGGAGCTGTTTTTT. Translation gives CASSPQGLVAGELFF.

This rearrangement joins TRBV9 to TRBJ1-2; no definite D call. In germline, CDR1 is SGDLS, CDR2 YYNGEE. The CDR3 runs 12 residues. Trimming removed 0 bases at V and 8 bases at J, with 8 bases between. CDR3 sequence reads: CASSVAGSGYTF. Written as DNA, the CDR3 is TGTGCCAGCAGCGTAGCCGGGAGCGGCTACACCTTC.

The rearrangement uses TRBV7-3 and TRBJ2-3; 8 bases map to TRBD2. J was trimmed by 5 bases and V by 2 bases; bases with no gene match: 6. Germline CDR1 is SGHTA and CDR2 is FQGTGA. This CDR3 has 15 amino acids. This CDR3 reads CASSLSSGSIDTQYF. CDR3 coding DNA: TGTGCCAGCAGCTTATCGAGCGGGAGTATAGATACGCAGTATTTT.

This chain connects TRBV5-4 to TRBJ2-7, with D perhaps matching TRBD2 (7 bases). Trimming took 0 bases from V and 6 from J, leaving 13 bases between them. This CDR3 contains 14 residues. The germline V gene has CDR1 SGHNT and CDR2 YYREEE (reference sequence). In DNA form, the CDR3 reads TGTGCCAGCAGCTTGGCGGGGGGCACGCGCGAGCAGTACTTC. Translating gives CASSLAGGTREQYF.

In DNA, the CDR3 is TGTGCCAGCAGCAGTCCAAGAGTAGCCAAAAACATTCAGTACTTC. It codes for CASSSPRVAKNIQYF. The chain combines TRBV11-2 with TRBJ2-4; D is ambiguous. Trimming stripped 5 bases from V and 0 bases from J, with 11 bases between. CDR1 and CDR2 from the germline V gene are SGHAT and FQNNGV. The length of the CDR3 is 15 residues.

This sequence joins TRBV9 and TRBJ2-7; 7 bases match TRBD1. The CDR3 length is 14 residues. Trimming took 4 bases from V and 5 from J; bases not matched to a gene: 9. Per the germline V gene, CDR1 is SGDLS and CDR2 is YYNGEE. In DNA, the CDR3 is TGTGCCAGCAGCACCGACAGGGTAGGGCACGAGCAGTACTTC. Encoded protein: CASSTDRVGHEQYF. Based on the CDR3 plus reference TRBV9 and TRBJ2-7, the full variable domain is DSGVTQTPKHLITATGQRVTLRCSPRSGDLSVYWYQQSLDQGLQFLIQYYNGEERAKGNILERFSAQQFPDLHSELNLSSLELGDSALYFCASSTDRVGHEQYFGPGTRLTVT.

The chain has TRBV7-2 and TRBJ2-7; weak D call: TRBD1 (6 bases). From germline, CDR1 is SGHTA and CDR2 FQGNSA. CDR3 size: 13 residues. Trimming stripped 4 bases from V and 2 bases from J, with 9 bases between. CDR3 protein: CASSSTGTYEQYF. CDR3 sequence (DNA): TGTGCCAGCAGCTCAACAGGGACCTACGAGCAGTACTTC.

The rearrangement joins TRBV9 to TRBJ2-2, with D unclear. The CDR3 extends over 12 amino acids. V was shortened by 0 bases and J by 7 bases, with 4 bases between the two germline ends. Germline lookup yields CDR1 SGDLS and CDR2 YYNGEE. The CDR3 DNA reads TGTGCCAGCAGCGTAGTTCTCGGGGAGCTGTTTTTT. It yields the protein CASSVVLGELFF.

The V and J genes are TRBV5-1 and TRBJ2-3; 8 bases fit TRBD2. This CDR3 contains 14 residues. Trimming took 5 bases from V and 1 from J; bases not matched to a gene: 3. The V gene's germline CDR1 is SGHRS and CDR2 YFSETQ. The CDR3 reads CASRTTSGTDTQYF. CDR3 in DNA: TGCGCCAGCAGAACGACTAGCGGCACAGATACGCAGTATTTT.

The table lists this clone with a few counts. This chain connects TRBV6-5 to TRBJ1-1; D gene unclear. Germline lookup yields CDR1 MNHEY and CDR2 SVGAGI. V lost 8 bases to trimming and J lost 0 bases, with 7 bases between them. The CDR3 covers 12 residues. The CDR3 loop is CASQAMNTEAFF. Written as DNA, the CDR3 is TGTGCCAGCCAAGCCATGAACACTGAAGCTTTCTTT.